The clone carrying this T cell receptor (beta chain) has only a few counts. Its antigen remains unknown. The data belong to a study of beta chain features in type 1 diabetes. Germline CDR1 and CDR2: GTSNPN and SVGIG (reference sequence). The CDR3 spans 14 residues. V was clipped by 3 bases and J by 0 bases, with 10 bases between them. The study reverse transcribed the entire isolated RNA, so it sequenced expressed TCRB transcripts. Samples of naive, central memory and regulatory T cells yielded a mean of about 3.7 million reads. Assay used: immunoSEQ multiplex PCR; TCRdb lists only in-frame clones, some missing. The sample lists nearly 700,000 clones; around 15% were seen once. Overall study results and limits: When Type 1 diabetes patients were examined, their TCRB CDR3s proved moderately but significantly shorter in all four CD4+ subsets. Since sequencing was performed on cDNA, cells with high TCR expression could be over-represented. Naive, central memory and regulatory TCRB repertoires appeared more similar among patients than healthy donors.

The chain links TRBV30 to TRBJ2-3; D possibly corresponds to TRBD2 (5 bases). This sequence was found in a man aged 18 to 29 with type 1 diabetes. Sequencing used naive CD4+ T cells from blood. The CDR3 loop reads CAWRRATSTDTQYF. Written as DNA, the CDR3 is TGTGCCTGGAGGAGGGCCACTAGCACAGATACGCAGTATTTT.